This is a list of T cell receptor beta chains from one sample in a study of cytomegalovirus exposure and HLA in healthy donors. TCRdb's copy holds only in-frame clones and misses some; the assay was immunoSEQ multiplex PCR. The table shows 150,000 or so clones, with about 83% occurring only once. Material for sequencing was PBMCs. The source of these receptors is a woman younger than 45 in good health and CMV-seronegative. Each CDR3 is given with its conserved first and last residue. Fields, in order: clone size, J gene, D gene, V gene, CDR3 protein, CDR3 DNA. D genes are given only for firm matches. The size field is filled for only some rows; it gives once, few, many or a size class.

clone size: NA; J gene: TRBJ2-7; D gene: NA; V gene: TRBV9; CDR3 protein: CASSVGEGLAYEQYF; CDR3 DNA: TGTGCCAGCAGCGTAGGAGAGGGACTTGCCTACGAGCAGTACTTC
clone size: NA; J gene: TRBJ1-1; D gene: NA; V gene: TRBV29-1; CDR3 protein: CSVRKAGISTEAFF; CDR3 DNA: TGCAGCGTCAGAAAAGCAGGGATTAGCACTGAAGCTTTCTTT
clone size: NA; J gene: TRBJ2-5; D gene: TRBD2; V gene: TRBV4-1; CDR3 protein: CASSQGSSGGALETQYF; CDR3 DNA: TGCGCCAGCAGCCAAGGGTCTAGCGGGGGGGCTCTGGAGACCCAGTACTTC
clone size: once; J gene: TRBJ2-3; D gene: TRBD2; V gene: TRBV4-3; CDR3 protein: CASSQGGGETDTQYF; CDR3 DNA: TGCGCCAGCAGCCAAGGCGGGGGGGAAACAGATACGCAGTATTTT
clone size: once; J gene: TRBJ1-1; D gene: NA; V gene: TRBV27; CDR3 protein: CASGWGGLNTEAFF; CDR3 DNA: TGTGCCAGCGGGTGGGGGGGTCTGAACACTGAAGCTTTCTTT
clone size: NA; J gene: TRBJ2-2; D gene: NA; V gene: TRBV29-1; CDR3 protein: CSVEDSSGSTGELFF; CDR3 DNA: TGCAGCGTTGAAGATTCCTCGGGGTCTACCGGGGAGCTGTTTTTT
clone size: NA; J gene: TRBJ1-1; D gene: NA; V gene: TRBV6-4; CDR3 protein: CASSSTENTEAFF; CDR3 DNA: TGTGCCAGCAGCTCCACAGAGAACACTGAAGCTTTCTTT
clone size: NA; J gene: TRBJ1-4; D gene: NA; V gene: TRBV30; CDR3 protein: CAWSAGVGPSEKLFF; CDR3 DNA: TGTGCCTGGAGTGCAGGGGTTGGCCCTTCGGAAAAACTGTTTTTT
clone size: NA; J gene: TRBJ1-2; D gene: NA; V gene: TRBV27; CDR3 protein: CASRGRVGNYGYTF; CDR3 DNA: TGTGCCAGCAGAGGCAGGGTAGGGAACTATGGCTACACCTTC
clone size: NA; J gene: TRBJ2-1; D gene: TRBD1; V gene: TRBV27; CDR3 protein: CASTSDRQGTYNEQFF; CDR3 DNA: TGTGCCAGCACCTCAGACCGACAGGGGACCTACAATGAGCAGTTCTTC
clone size: NA; J gene: TRBJ2-7; D gene: NA; V gene: TRBV15; CDR3 protein: CATSRGSTGRYEQYF; CDR3 DNA: TGTGCCACCAGCAGAGGTTCAACAGGACGGTACGAGCAGTACTTC
clone size: once; J gene: TRBJ1-1; D gene: NA; V gene: TRBV2; CDR3 protein: CASSEEITPGTNSFF; CDR3 DNA: TGTGCCAGCAGTGAAGAAATTACTCCGGGGACAAATTCCTTCTTT
clone size: NA; J gene: TRBJ2-3; D gene: NA; V gene: TRBV5-1; CDR3 protein: CASSFSGSSTDTQYF; CDR3 DNA: TGCGCCAGCAGCTTTAGCGGATCTAGCACAGATACGCAGTATTTT
clone size: NA; J gene: TRBJ1-6; D gene: NA; V gene: TRBV2; CDR3 protein: CASLRGGYSPLHF; CDR3 DNA: TGTGCCAGCTTAAGAGGTGGATATTCACCCCTCCACTTT
clone size: NA; J gene: TRBJ2-1; D gene: TRBD2; V gene: TRBV11-3; CDR3 protein: CASSPRLAEYNEQFF; CDR3 DNA: TGTGCCAGCAGCCCTCGACTAGCGGAGTACAATGAGCAGTTCTTC
clone size: NA; J gene: TRBJ1-1; D gene: NA; V gene: TRBV5-5; CDR3 protein: CASSYQGGGTEAFF; CDR3 DNA: TGTGCCAGCAGCTACCAGGGCGGCGGCACTGAAGCTTTCTTT
clone size: few; J gene: TRBJ1-2; D gene: NA; V gene: TRBV7-8; CDR3 protein: CASSLARELHYGYTF; CDR3 DNA: TGTGCCAGCAGCTTAGCGAGGGAGCTGCACTATGGCTACACCTTC
clone size: once; J gene: TRBJ2-6; D gene: NA; V gene: TRBV27; CDR3 protein: CASSFSGVSSGANVLTF; CDR3 DNA: TGTGCCAGCAGTTTTTCCGGGGTCAGCTCTGGGGCCAACGTCCTGACTTTC
clone size: NA; J gene: TRBJ1-1; D gene: TRBD1; V gene: TRBV11-2; CDR3 protein: CASSSLRGRGVGAFF; CDR3 DNA: TGTGCCAGCAGCTCCCTGAGGGGGCGTGGGGTGGGAGCTTTCTTT
clone size: NA; J gene: TRBJ2-7; D gene: NA; V gene: TRBV5-1; CDR3 protein: CASSPTTGSYEQYF; CDR3 DNA: TGCGCCAGCAGCCCGACGACGGGATCCTACGAGCAGTACTTC
clone size: NA; J gene: TRBJ2-7; D gene: TRBD1; V gene: TRBV5-1; CDR3 protein: CASSQGQGGDEQYF; CDR3 DNA: TGCGCCAGCAGCCAGGGACAGGGCGGTGACGAGCAGTACTTC
clone size: NA; J gene: TRBJ1-2; D gene: TRBD1; V gene: TRBV5-4; CDR3 protein: CASSWRATGGASGYTF; CDR3 DNA: TGTGCCAGCAGCTGGAGGGCTACAGGGGGCGCGTCTGGCTACACCTTC
clone size: NA; J gene: TRBJ1-4; D gene: NA; V gene: TRBV27; CDR3 protein: CASSQGANEKLFF; CDR3 DNA: TGTGCCAGCAGTCAAGGGGCTAATGAAAAACTGTTTTTT
clone size: NA; J gene: TRBJ1-1; D gene: TRBD1; V gene: TRBV4-2; CDR3 protein: CASRRDDRGWVNTEAFF; CDR3 DNA: TGTGCCAGCAGGAGGGACGACAGGGGGTGGGTTAACACTGAAGCTTTCTTT
clone size: NA; J gene: TRBJ2-5; D gene: NA; V gene: TRBV4-1; CDR3 protein: CASWGVEGTQYF; CDR3 DNA: TGCGCCAGCTGGGGGGTAGAAGGGACCCAGTACTTC
clone size: NA; J gene: TRBJ1-3; D gene: TRBD1; V gene: TRBV6-5; CDR3 protein: CASFQGAPGNTIYF; CDR3 DNA: TGTGCCAGCTTTCAGGGGGCGCCGGGAAACACCATATATTTT
clone size: NA; J gene: TRBJ2-7; D gene: TRBD2; V gene: TRBV6-1; CDR3 protein: CASRRTSGTYEQYF; CDR3 DNA: TGTGCCAGCAGGCGGACTAGCGGAACCTACGAGCAGTACTTC
clone size: NA; J gene: TRBJ2-7; D gene: TRBD1; V gene: TRBV14; CDR3 protein: CASSYRTGSIAEQYF; CDR3 DNA: TGTGCCAGCAGCTACAGGACAGGCTCCATCGCCGAGCAGTACTTC
clone size: NA; J gene: TRBJ2-7; D gene: NA; V gene: TRBV5-4; CDR3 protein: CASSPLAGSYEQYF; CDR3 DNA: TGTGCCAGCAGCCCCTTGGCAGGGTCCTACGAGCAGTACTTC
clone size: NA; J gene: TRBJ2-7; D gene: TRBD1; V gene: TRBV29-1; CDR3 protein: CSVGQGATWEQYF; CDR3 DNA: TGCAGCGTCGGACAGGGGGCAACGTGGGAGCAGTACTTC
clone size: NA; J gene: TRBJ1-3; D gene: NA; V gene: TRBV9; CDR3 protein: CASSGDRSSGNTIYF; CDR3 DNA: TGTGCCAGCAGCGGAGACAGGAGCTCTGGAAACACCATATATTTT
clone size: NA; J gene: TRBJ1-1; D gene: NA; V gene: TRBV5-1; CDR3 protein: CASSLGGANTEAFF; CDR3 DNA: TGCGCCAGCAGCTTAGGGGGTGCGAACACTGAAGCTTTCTTT
clone size: once; J gene: TRBJ2-2; D gene: NA; V gene: TRBV4-3; CDR3 protein: CASSQYTTTGELFF; CDR3 DNA: TGCGCCAGCAGCCAATACACCACCACCGGGGAGCTGTTTTTT
clone size: few; J gene: TRBJ2-5; D gene: TRBD2; V gene: TRBV4-1; CDR3 protein: CASSQLAGGQETQYF; CDR3 DNA: TGCGCCAGCAGCCAACTAGCGGGGGGGCAAGAGACCCAGTACTTC
clone size: NA; J gene: TRBJ2-7; D gene: TRBD1; V gene: TRBV7-2; CDR3 protein: CASSLVPTGVYEQYF; CDR3 DNA: TGTGCCAGCAGCTTAGTGCCCACAGGGGTCTACGAGCAGTACTTC
clone size: NA; J gene: TRBJ1-1; D gene: NA; V gene: TRBV5-1; CDR3 protein: CASSNDPSGVRTEAFF; CDR3 DNA: TGCGCCAGCAGCAATGATCCCTCGGGGGTTCGGACTGAAGCTTTCTTT
clone size: NA; J gene: TRBJ2-7; D gene: NA; V gene: TRBV9; CDR3 protein: CASSVGVASYEQYF; CDR3 DNA: TGTGCCAGCAGCGTAGGGGTAGCGTCCTACGAGCAGTACTTC
clone size: NA; J gene: TRBJ2-7; D gene: TRBD2; V gene: TRBV4-1; CDR3 protein: CASSQGLADSYEQYF; CDR3 DNA: TGCGCCAGCAGCCAAGGCCTAGCGGACTCCTACGAGCAGTACTTC
clone size: NA; J gene: TRBJ2-1; D gene: NA; V gene: TRBV18; CDR3 protein: CASSPAVASEQFF; CDR3 DNA: TGTGCCAGCTCACCGGCCGTGGCAAGTGAGCAGTTCTTC
clone size: NA; J gene: TRBJ2-7; D gene: NA; V gene: TRBV7-2; CDR3 protein: CASSFSGTYEQYF; CDR3 DNA: TGTGCCAGCAGCTTTTCAGGGACCTACGAGCAGTACTTC
clone size: NA; J gene: TRBJ2-3; D gene: TRBD2; V gene: TRBV10-3; CDR3 protein: CAISEERGTSTDTQYF; CDR3 DNA: TGTGCCATCAGTGAGGAGCGGGGAACAAGCACAGATACGCAGTATTTT
clone size: once; J gene: TRBJ1-4; D gene: TRBD1; V gene: TRBV11-2; CDR3 protein: CASSRTGANEKLFF; CDR3 DNA: TGTGCCAGCAGCCGGACAGGGGCTAATGAAAAACTGTTTTTT
clone size: NA; J gene: TRBJ2-7; D gene: NA; V gene: TRBV30; CDR3 protein: CAWDTGNSYEQYF; CDR3 DNA: TGTGCCTGGGACACAGGGAATTCCTACGAGCAGTACTTC
clone size: once; J gene: TRBJ1-4; D gene: NA; V gene: TRBV6-5; CDR3 protein: CASSYGQGIGNEKLFF; CDR3 DNA: TGTGCCAGCAGTTACGGGCAGGGTATTGGTAATGAAAAACTGTTTTTT
clone size: NA; J gene: TRBJ1-1; D gene: NA; V gene: TRBV30; CDR3 protein: CAIRTATAEAFF; CDR3 DNA: TGTGCCATAAGAACAGCTACCGCCGAAGCTTTCTTT
clone size: once; J gene: TRBJ2-3; D gene: TRBD1; V gene: TRBV29-1; CDR3 protein: CSVLPGQGDTQYF; CDR3 DNA: TGCAGCGTTCTGCCCGGACAGGGAGATACGCAGTATTTT
clone size: few; J gene: TRBJ1-1; D gene: NA; V gene: TRBV6-4; CDR3 protein: CASSDSKTPPNTEAFF; CDR3 DNA: TGTGCCAGCAGTGACTCGAAGACACCACCGAACACTGAAGCTTTCTTT